A single sample gave rise to the 15 T cell receptor beta chains below, sequenced in a study of OX40 agonist ivuxolimab in advanced cancers. Clones were read by immunoSEQ multiplex PCR, and TCRdb kept only the in-frame ones, dropping some. Of 4,500 to 7,000 clones detected, 71% appear once; the ten largest clones hold roughly 67%. The sequenced sample was CD4+ or CD8+ T cells sorted from blood, obtained in a trial of the OX40 agonist ivuxolimab. Every receptor here comes from an adult with an advanced solid tumor such as melanoma, head and neck, liver or kidney cancer.

V and J are TRBV9 and TRBJ2-3; D is perhaps TRBD1 or TRBD2 (5 bases each). The CDR3 contains 15 residues. Trimming took off 0 bases at V and 0 bases at J, with 8 bases between the two ends. CDR1 is SGDLS, CDR2 YYNGEE, per germline. CDR3 in DNA: TGTGCCAGCAGCGTAGGGGGGTCTAGCACAGATACGCAGTATTTT. It is translated as CASSVGGSSTDTQYF.

This clone appeared a few times. The chain links TRBV28 to TRBJ2-1; 7 positions agree with TRBD1. The germline gives CDR1 MDHEN, CDR2 SYDVKM. Germline trimming cut 6 bases from V and 5 bases from J; bases unmatched to any gene: 13. The CDR3 extends over 16 amino acids. For the CDR3, the DNA is TGTGCCAGCAGCTCAGTACAGGGGAGTGGCGACAATGAGCAGTTCTTC. The encoded protein is CASSSVQGSGDNEQFF.

V usage is TRBV7-6 and J usage is TRBJ2-7, with D perhaps matching TRBD2 (6 bases). The CDR3 sequence is 15 residues long. In germline, CDR1 is SGHVS, CDR2 FNYEAQ. V was clipped by 3 bases and J by 3 bases, with 15 bases between them. The CDR3 loop reads CASSFDGTGNYEQYF. The CDR3 region has the DNA TGTGCCAGCAGCTTTGATGGGACTGGCAACTACGAGCAGTACTTC. The full variable domain, rest sourced from reference TRBV7-6 and TRBJ2-7, is GAGVSQSPRYKVTKRGQDVALRCDPISGHVSLYWYRQALGQGPEFLTYFNYEAQQDKSGLPNDRFSAERPEGSISTLTIQRTEQRDSAMYRCASSFDGTGNYEQYFGPGTRLTVT.

In nucleotides, the CDR3 is TGCGCCAGCAGCCAAGATCCGGGAGGGGACACTGAAGCTTTCTTT. Translation gives CASSQDPGGDTEAFF. The chain has TRBV4-1 and TRBJ1-1; a possible D gene is TRBD1 (5 bases). Germline CDR1 reads MGHRA; CDR2 reads YSYEKL. The CDR3 has 15 amino acids. V shed 0 bases and J shed 3 bases, with 11 bases lying between them.

The J gene is TRBJ2-1, the V gene TRBV27, with a weak D call TRBD2 (5 bases). Looked up from germline, CDR1 is MNHEY and CDR2 is SMNVEV (reference sequence). The ends were cut back, 2 bases at V and 4 bases at J, with 12 bases in the middle. There are 15 residues in the CDR3. The CDR3 sequence: CASSLIGSAYNEQFF. For the CDR3, the DNA is TGTGCCAGCAGTTTAATAGGTAGCGCTTACAATGAGCAGTTCTTC.

The chain employs TRBV5-4 and TRBJ2-1; D is perhaps TRBD2 (6 bases). Germline loops: CDR1 SGHNT, CDR2 YYREEE (reference sequence). V lost 4 bases and J lost 10, with 12 bases in between. The CDR3 runs to 12 residues. Here the CDR3 reads CASSPTSQEQFF. Written as DNA, the CDR3 is TGTGCCAGCAGCCCGACTAGTCAAGAGCAGTTCTTC.

This clone appeared a few times. The chain is built from TRBV13 and TRBJ2-2; weak D call: TRBD2 (5 bases). Trimming took off 5 bases at V and 3 bases at J, with 19 bases between the two ends. The CDR3 contains 17 residues. Germline V CDR1 and CDR2: PRHDT, FYEKMQ (reference sequence). CDR3 sequence (DNA): TGTGCCAGCAGCCTCGGCGGGCCCGCGTGGGACACCGGGGAGCTGTTTTTT. It specifies CASSLGGPAWDTGELFF.

The rearrangement uses TRBV4-3 and TRBJ2-1; 8 bases line up with TRBD1. The V segment lost 1 base and the J segment 0 bases; nucleotides outside the gene matches: 5. Per germline, CDR1 LGHNA and CDR2 YSLEER. The CDR3 totals 17 residues. The CDR3 region is CASSQGGQDSSYNEQFF. The CDR3 nucleotides are TGCGCCAGCAGCCAAGGGGGACAGGATAGCTCCTACAATGAGCAGTTCTTC.

The chain has TRBV7-9 and TRBJ2-1; TRBD1 agrees at 9 bases. The germline CDR1 and CDR2 sequences are SEHNR and FQNEAQ (reference sequence). The junction had 9 bases not matched to a gene; V was cut back by 3 bases and J by 9 bases. CDR3 size: 15 residues. CDR3 region: CASSFKGTGSSEQFF. The CDR3 coding sequence is TGTGCCAGCAGCTTCAAAGGGACAGGGAGCAGTGAGCAGTTCTTC.

The CDR3 loop reads CATQGDEQFF. In nucleotides, the CDR3 is TGTGCCACCCAGGGGGATGAGCAGTTCTTC. The chain joins TRBV10-3 to TRBJ2-1; TRBD1 matches 7 bases. Germline CDR1 is ENHRY and CDR2 is SYGVKD. V lost 10 bases, J lost 8 bases, and 2 bases stayed unmatched. CDR3 size: 10 residues.

This chain joins TRBV7-9 and TRBJ1-3; D not certain. The CDR3 sequence is 17 residues long. The germline gives CDR1 SEHNR, CDR2 FQNEAQ (reference sequence). V was pared by 5 bases and J by 0 bases, with 17 bases between. CDR3 DNA sequence: TGTGCCAGCAGCCTAGAGACGGGAATAAGCTCTGGAAACACCATATATTTT. Its protein product is CASSLETGISSGNTIYF.

The gene calls are TRBV7-2 and TRBJ2-5; D unresolved. Germline lookup yields CDR1 SGHTA and CDR2 FQGNSA. V was clipped by 5 bases and J by 5 bases, with 18 bases between them. The CDR3 runs 15 residues. CDR3 sequence: CASSPERQSRETQYF. For the CDR3, the DNA is TGTGCCAGCAGCCCCGAGCGCCAGAGTAGGGAGACCCAGTACTTC.

This chain links TRBV6-6 with TRBJ2-7; D might be TRBD1 or TRBD2, each matching 5 bases. CDR3 size: 13 residues. Germline V gene sequence: CDR1 MNHNY, CDR2 SVGAGI (reference sequence). Trimming left V 10 bases short and J 1 base short, with 14 bases between. For the CDR3, the DNA is TGTGCCACCCAGGGACCGGGATCCTACGAGCAGTACTTC. It specifies CATQGPGSYEQYF.

The chain couples TRBV7-2 to TRBJ2-2; D tentatively reads TRBD1 or TRBD2 (5 bases each). Germline lookup yields CDR1 SGHTA and CDR2 FQGNSA. The CDR3 contains 13 residues. The germline V and J ends were trimmed by 4 bases and 4 bases, with 7 bases remaining between them. The CDR3 loop is CASSSGTTGELFF. The DNA for the CDR3 is TGTGCCAGCAGCTCTGGGACCACCGGGGAGCTGTTTTTT.

The genes are TRBV7-9 and TRBJ2-2; D is unresolved. Germline CDR1 is SEHNR and CDR2 is FQNEAQ (reference sequence). V lost 8 bases and J 4 bases, leaving 14 bases between the germline ends. The CDR3 spans 14 residues. As DNA, the CDR3 is TGTGCCAGCTGGCCTGGAACTTCCACCGGGGAGCTGTTTTTT. This gives the protein CASWPGTSTGELFF.